Presented here are 27 T cell receptor beta chains from one specimen sequenced in a study of identical twins. TCRdb re-called the 5' RACE reads through MiXCR, storing one row per CDR3 protein. The table lists 700,000 or so distinct CDR3 sequences, less than 10% of them singletons. These data were also reused for a study on yellow fever vaccine responses in identical twins.

Source material: PBMCs. The receptor source for this set is a young woman in good health.

This clonotype was observed a handful of times. The CDR3 DNA reads TGTGCCAGCGCGCCGGGACAGGGATTAGTCGAGCAGTACTTC. Translation gives CASAPGQGLVEQYF. The chain couples TRBV18 to TRBJ2-7, with 9 nucleotides matching TRBD1. J was trimmed by 6 bases and V by 8 bases; bases with no gene match: 11. The CDR3 spans 14 residues. Per the germline V gene, CDR1 is KGHSH and CDR2 is LQKENI.

This chain connects TRBV7-8 to TRBJ2-7; TRBD1 matches at 11 bases. The germline V gene encodes CDR1 SGHVS and CDR2 FQNEAQ. The CDR3 contains 15 residues. The V and J ends lost 5 bases and 3 bases, in that order; junction bases with no gene match: 6. The CDR3 nucleotides are TGTGCCAGCAGCGTGTCCGGGACAGGGGGCTACGAGCAGTACTTC. Translation: CASSVSGTGGYEQYF.

V and J are TRBV4-1 and TRBJ2-5, with 7 positions matching TRBD1. V lost 2 bases to trimming and J lost 2 bases; unmatched junction nucleotides: 8. The CDR3 sequence is 16 residues long. Germline-derived CDR1 and CDR2 are MGHRA and YSYEKL. CDR3 nucleotides: TGCGCCAGCAGCCAACCCCTCGGGACAGTACAAGAGACCCAGTACTTC. This translates into CASSQPLGTVQETQYF.

This chain links TRBV20-1 with TRBJ2-4; D might be TRBD2 (7 bases). Trimming pared 3 bases from V and 8 bases from J, leaving 17 bases between. The CDR3 has 14 amino acids. From germline, CDR1 is DFQATT and CDR2 SNEGSKA (reference sequence). In DNA form, the CDR3 reads TGCAGTGCTAGGAGGGGGGGGATAGTAGACATTCAGTACTTC. Translation gives CSARRGGIVDIQYF.

This clonotype was recorded a few times. This chain links TRBV5-1 with TRBJ2-1, with D unresolved. Looked up from germline, CDR1 is SGHRS and CDR2 is YFSETQ. Trimming removed 6 bases from V and 2 bases from J, with 9 bases in between. The CDR3 is made up of 13 amino acids. CDR3 amino acids: CASKRPTYNEQFF. The CDR3 DNA follows: TGCGCCAGCAAAAGGCCTACCTACAATGAGCAGTTCTTC.

This clonotype was found a few times. The genes are TRBV4-1 and TRBJ2-2; 10 bases agree with TRBD1. CDR3 size: 15 residues. Trimming removed 1 base from V and 6 bases from J; junction bases left unmatched: 2. Germline-derived CDR1 and CDR2 are MGHRA and YSYEKL. Here the CDR3 reads CASSQVDRGAGELFF. The DNA of the CDR3 is TGCGCCAGCAGCCAAGTGGACAGGGGGGCCGGGGAGCTGTTTTTT.

This clonotype was detected a few times. The chain carries TRBV20-1 and TRBJ2-1, with 13 bases fitting TRBD2. Germline V CDR1 and CDR2: DFQATT, SNEGSKA (reference sequence). Germline trimming cut 6 bases from V and 5 bases from J; bases unmatched to any gene: 7. The CDR3 is 15 amino acids. The CDR3 DNA is TGCAGTGCCGACCGACTAGCGGGAGGCGACAATGAGCAGTTCTTC. Encoded protein: CSADRLAGGDNEQFF.

This clonotype was found many times. J is TRBJ2-7 and V is TRBV7-9; D is possibly TRBD1 (5 bases). This CDR3 is 14 amino acids long. Germline-derived CDR1 and CDR2 are SEHNR and FQNEAQ (reference sequence). The germline V and J ends were trimmed by 5 bases and 3 bases, with 14 bases remaining between them. The chain's CDR3 is CASSESAQGYEQYF. The CDR3 nucleotides read TGTGCCAGCAGCGAGTCGGCCCAGGGCTACGAGCAGTACTTC.

The rearrangement joins TRBV5-1 to TRBJ2-3; 10 nucleotides agree with TRBD2. The V and J ends lost 3 bases and 4 bases, in that order; junction bases with no gene match: 5. Germline lookup yields CDR1 SGHRS and CDR2 YFSETQ. The CDR3 runs to 15 residues. CDR3 in DNA: TGCGCCAGCAGCTGGTCTAGCGGGGGTGCAGATACGCAGTATTTT. It specifies CASSWSSGGADTQYF.

This clonotype was counted between two and nine times. This chain links TRBV4-3 with TRBJ2-3; D unresolved. This CDR3 comprises 13 residues. CDR1 is LGHNA, CDR2 YSLEER, per germline. Trimming cost V 1 base and J 4 bases, with 6 bases left between them. The CDR3 bases are TGCGCCAGCAGCCAAGGAAGGCCAGATACGCAGTATTTT. This encodes CASSQGRPDTQYF.

J is TRBJ2-3 and V is TRBV5-6; TRBD2 agrees at 8 bases. V was pared by 4 bases and J by 6 bases, with 13 bases of the junction left unmatched. The CDR3 runs to 16 residues. Germline V lookup: CDR1 SGHDT, CDR2 YYEEEE. Here the CDR3 reads CASSPAGAGGPDTQYF. CDR3 coding DNA: TGTGCCAGCAGCCCGGCGGGCGCGGGGGGCCCGGATACGCAGTATTTT.

The chain recombines TRBV20-1 with TRBJ2-7; the D call may be TRBD1 or TRBD2 (5 bases each). V was trimmed by 4 bases and J by 0 bases, leaving 10 bases between them. CDR1 DFQATT and CDR2 SNEGSKA come from the germline V gene (reference sequence). This CDR3 spans 13 amino acids. The CDR3 bases are TGCAGTGCTAATGAGGGGAGCTCCTACGAGCAGTACTTC. Translated, it gives CSANEGSSYEQYF.

This chain links TRBV6-1 with TRBJ2-7; 10 positions match TRBD1. Looked up from germline, CDR1 is MNHNS and CDR2 is SASEGT. This CDR3 contains 16 residues. V was clipped by 6 bases and J by 4 bases; unmatched bases: 12. CDR3 in amino acids: CASRGAGGTGDYEQYF. In nucleotides, the CDR3 is TGTGCCAGCAGGGGAGCAGGAGGGACAGGGGATTACGAGCAGTACTTC.

The rearrangement uses TRBV11-3 and TRBJ2-7, with 10 bases that match TRBD1. CDR1 SGHNT and CDR2 YENEEA come from the germline V gene. Trimming at V came to 1 base and at J to 5 bases, leaving 5 bases not matched to a gene. CDR3 length: 15 amino acids. In DNA, the CDR3 is TGTGCCAGCAGCTTAGGGGACAGGGGAGCCGACGAGCAGTACTTC. Its protein is CASSLGDRGADEQYF.

This clonotype was detected a few times. V and J are TRBV12-3 or TRBV12-4 and TRBJ2-1, with D tentatively TRBD1 (5 bases). Trimming removed 3 bases at V and 4 bases at J, with 16 bases between. The CDR3 is 16 amino acids. The CDR3 nucleotides are TGTGCCAGCAGTTTTGGGGCCAGTCACATATACAATGAGCAGTTCTTC. This translates into CASSFGASHIYNEQFF.

The gene calls are TRBV27 and TRBJ2-3, with D possibly matching TRBD1 (6 bases). The germline gives CDR1 MNHEY, CDR2 SMNVEV (reference sequence). V lost 4 bases to trimming and J lost 5 bases, with 22 bases between them. The CDR3 contains 17 residues. CDR3 protein: CASSSWGLTGLGDTQYF. As DNA, the CDR3 is TGTGCCAGCAGTTCATGGGGCCTTACAGGGTTAGGAGATACGCAGTATTTT.

This chain links TRBV12-3 or TRBV12-4 with TRBJ2-5; no clear D. With 3 bases removed from V and 0 bases from J, the gap between germline ends came to 8 bases. This CDR3 region has 14 residues. In DNA form, the CDR3 reads TGTGCCAGCAGTTTTAGTTCGGACCAAGAGACCCAGTACTTC. Translating it yields CASSFSSDQETQYF.

CDR3 in DNA: TGTGCCAGCAGCTTGTATGGGACAGGGGATTACGAGCAGTACTTC. Protein product: CASSLYGTGDYEQYF. The J gene is TRBJ2-7, the V gene TRBV5-5, with TRBD1 matching 10 bases. Looked up from germline, CDR1 is SGHKS and CDR2 is YYEKEE (reference sequence). The J segment lost 4 bases and the V segment lost 1 base, leaving 5 bases of the junction unmatched. The CDR3 is 15 residues long.

This clonotype was detected only a few times. The rearrangement joins TRBV4-3 to TRBJ2-1, with 9 bases aligning to TRBD2. CDR1 and CDR2 from the germline V gene are LGHNA and YSLEER. The V and J ends lost 6 bases and 2 bases, in that order; junction bases with no gene match: 5. The CDR3 has 15 amino acids. CDR3: CASRSSSGAYNEQFF. The CDR3 DNA reads as TGCGCCAGCAGGTCCTCTAGCGGGGCCTACAATGAGCAGTTCTTC.

J is TRBJ2-3 and V is TRBV7-2, with 7 bases fitting TRBD2. There are 17 residues in the CDR3. Germline V lookup: CDR1 SGHTA, CDR2 FQGNSA. V shed 5 bases and J 8 bases; nucleotides not matched to a gene: 19. The CDR3 sequence: CASSPRTSRHSNSTQYF. The CDR3 bases are TGTGCCAGCAGCCCGAGGACTAGTCGCCACTCCAATAGTACGCAGTATTTT.

The chain recombines TRBV7-8 with TRBJ2-7, with 8 bases matching TRBD1. Germline V gene sequence: CDR1 SGHVS, CDR2 FQNEAQ. Trimming took 5 bases from V and 6 from J; bases not matched to a gene: 9. CDR3 length: 14 residues. CDR3 nucleotide sequence: TGTGCCAGCAGCATATATCAGGGGGCCTTCGAGCAGTACTTC. Translating gives CASSIYQGAFEQYF.

This clonotype turned up a few times. J is TRBJ2-7 and V is TRBV20-1, with 7 bases identical to TRBD1. The V segment lost 0 bases and the J segment 3 bases; nucleotides outside the gene matches: 5. This CDR3 comprises 14 residues. The germline gives CDR1 DFQATT, CDR2 SNEGSKA (reference sequence). The CDR3 reads CSARDWAGGYEQYF. CDR3 bases: TGCAGTGCTAGAGATTGGGCAGGGGGCTACGAGCAGTACTTC.

V usage is TRBV19 and J usage is TRBJ2-3; TRBD2 matches at 8 bases. Looked up from germline, CDR1 is LNHDA and CDR2 is SQIVND (reference sequence). V trimming: 7 bases; J trimming: 1 base; junction bases outside the gene matches: 1. There are 13 residues in the CDR3. CDR3 nucleotide sequence: TGTGCCAGTAAGACTAGCGGCACAGATACGCAGTATTTT. Amino acid sequence: CASKTSGTDTQYF.

As for this clonotype: One end of the junction fails to match germline, which may point to a read error. The CDR3 is CARSLNEGGYNSPLHF. For the CDR3, the DNA is TGTGCCAGAAGTTTAAATGAGGGCGGGTATAATTCACCCCTCCACTTT. The V and J genes are TRBV12-3 or TRBV12-4 and TRBJ1-6; D remains ambiguous. The CDR3 extends over 16 amino acids.

This clonotype was seen ten or more times. J is TRBJ2-1 and V is TRBV28; 10 nucleotides line up with TRBD2. With V trimmed by 4 bases and J by 0 bases, 3 bases remained unmatched. The CDR3 totals 16 residues. Germline loops: CDR1 MDHEN, CDR2 SYDVKM. CDR3 bases: TGTGCCAGCAGTTCCTCTAGCGGGAGCTCCTACAATGAGCAGTTCTTC. Its protein is CASSSSSGSSYNEQFF. Looking up the rest from reference TRBV28 and TRBJ2-1 gives the full variable domain: DVKVTQSSRYLVKRTGEKVFLECVQDMDHENMFWYRQDPGLGLRLIYFSYDVKMKEKGDIPEGYSVSREKKERFSLILESASTNQTSMYLCASSSSSGSSYNEQFFGPGTRLTVL.

The chain combines TRBV14 with TRBJ2-3; either TRBD1 or TRBD2 may fit D (5 bases each). The CDR3 sequence is 13 residues long. Germline V CDR1 and CDR2: SGHDN, FVKESK. The V end was cut by 7 bases, the J end by 7 bases, with 15 bases between. The chain's CDR3 is CASTLEWGHTQYF. The CDR3 coding sequence is TGTGCCAGCACCCTAGAATGGGGACATACGCAGTATTTT.

The table lists this clonotype with a few counts. This sequence joins TRBV4-2 and TRBJ2-3; 13 nucleotides line up with TRBD2. From germline, CDR1 is LGHNA and CDR2 YNFKEQ. V shed 1 base and J 7 bases; nucleotides not matched to a gene: 8. The CDR3 runs 17 residues. As DNA, the CDR3 is TGTGCCAGCAGCCAAGTGTCCGGGACTAGCGGGGCGTATACGCAGTATTTT. It yields the protein CASSQVSGTSGAYTQYF.